This TCR beta chain stems from a study of monozygotic twins with inflammatory bowel disease. Study-level points and caveats: Whereas healthy co-twins had higher TCRbeta diversity (inverse Simpson), IBD patients had lower diversity. A single strong IBD-associated signal or clonotype was not supported by the findings. Among IBD patients, fewer clonotypes were shared with others than among healthy twins, especially with disease activity.

As to this clonotype: Its antigen is currently unknown.

TCRdb reprocessed the 5' RACE reads and stores each CDR3 protein as one record, lacking DNA. This sample contains 150,000 to 200,000 distinct CDR3 sequences. Germline CDR1 LGHNA, CDR2 YSLEER. The length of the CDR3 is 15 residues. Researchers collected 2.5 ml of blood per donor. Specimen: blood. This sequence joins TRBV4-3 and TRBJ2-2; no DNA is available, so the TRBD2 call from TCRdb remains unchecked. This sequence was found in a human donor with ulcerative colitis or Crohn's disease, or a healthy co-twin of an affected twin (not recorded which). CDR3: CASSQDGGRLEELFF.